Listed here is a single T cell receptor (beta chain). Its cognate antigen is unknown. The naive CD8 libraries originated from between roughly 19,000 and 1,000,000 sorted cells and drew on 10%, 30% or 50% RNA. Looked up from germline, CDR1 is LGHNA and CDR2 is YSLEER. Germline trimming cut 1 base from V and 0 bases from J; bases unmatched to any gene: 4. The CDR3 length is 17 residues. This record comes from a study of molecular identifiers for immune sequencing clone quantification. It was with previously described methods and listed TCR primers that bulk TCR libraries were made. TCRdb re-analysed the PCR reads in MiXCR, keeping a single row per CDR3 protein. The data contain about half a million distinct CDR3 sequences, around 25% of them singletons. Study outcomes and limitations: The share of molecules held by clones above 20 RNA copies was over 97% in effector cells and under 1% in naive cells. Spiked Jurkat TCR RNA from one cell was reportedly detectable among one million naive cells.

This clonotype was obtained from a human donor in good health. Some libraries in this study had Jurkat cell RNA spiked in. Source material: naive CD8+ T cells from blood, with Jurkat cell RNA spiked in. Subset described: FACS-sorted CD8+CD4-CCR7+CD45RA+ naive T cells. The chain couples TRBV4-3 to TRBJ2-1; 9 positions agree with TRBD2. CDR3 nucleotide sequence: TGCGCCAGCAGCCAAGGACCTAGCGGGGCCTCCTACAATGAGCAGTTCTTC. It specifies CASSQGPSGASYNEQFF.